A single sample gave rise to the 14 T cell receptor beta chains below, sequenced in a study of blood T cell repertoires in COVID-19. Assay: immunoSEQ multiplex PCR; the TCRdb copy retains only in-frame clones and omits some. The sample has about 180,000 clones; about 87% are singletons. Sequenced input: peripheral blood. The receptors stem from a woman between 25 and 40 years old with acute or convalescent COVID-19.

V and J are TRBV3-1 (or the pseudogene TRBV3-2) and TRBJ2-3, with a weak D call TRBD2 (6 bases). The germline gives CDR1 LGHDT, CDR2 YNNKEL (reference sequence). Trimming cost V 4 bases and J 3 bases, with 11 bases left between them. CDR3 size: 14 residues. DNA for the CDR3: TGTGCCAGCAGCCGGCTAGCGCTAACAGATACGCAGTATTTT. Its translation is CASSRLALTDTQYF.

A few counts support this clone. In the same sample, other DNA sequences code for this CDR3. The CDR3 DNA reads TGTGCCTGGAGTGTTGGCGGGAGTGCCTACGAGCAGTACTTC. This encodes CAWSVGGSAYEQYF. The gene calls are TRBV30 and TRBJ2-7; 7 bases agree with TRBD2. V was clipped by 0 bases and J by 2 bases; unmatched bases: 4. The CDR3 consists of 14 residues. CDR1 is GTSNPN and CDR2 is SVGIG in the germline V gene (reference sequence).

The CDR3 here is CASSLAGRLGSPLHF. The DNA of the CDR3 is TGTGCCAGCAGCTTAGCGGGGAGGTTAGGATCACCCCTCCACTTT. This chain connects TRBV7-2 to TRBJ1-6; D call uncertain. The V and J ends lost 0 bases and 10 bases respectively, with 13 bases between them. The CDR3 totals 15 residues. CDR1 and CDR2 from the germline V gene are SGHTA and FQGNSA.

The gene calls are TRBV2 and TRBJ1-4; D possibly corresponds to TRBD1 (6 bases). V lost 6 bases, J lost 3 bases, and 14 bases lay in between. The germline V gene encodes CDR1 SNHLY and CDR2 FYNNEI. The CDR3 contains 15 residues. Here the CDR3 DNA reads TGTGCCAGCAGAGTTCAGGGGAGGGCTAATGAAAAACTGTTTTTT. It specifies CASRVQGRANEKLFF. The full variable domain, with the rest looked up from reference TRBV2 and TRBJ1-4, is EPEVTQTPSHQVTQMGQEVILRCVPISNHLYFYWYRQILGQKVEFLVSFYNNEISEKSEIFDDQFSVERPDGSNFTLKIRSTKLEDSAMYFCASRVQGRANEKLFFGSGTQLSVL.

This chain joins TRBV6-5 and TRBJ1-4; no firm D call. Looked up from germline, CDR1 is MNHEY and CDR2 is SVGAGI. The V end lost 2 bases, the J end lost 9 bases, and 10 bases lay between the germline ends. The CDR3 consists of 13 residues. CDR3 residues: CASSYEGAKKLFF. The CDR3 DNA reads TGTGCCAGCAGTTACGAGGGTGCGAAAAAACTGTTTTTT.

The chain employs TRBV2 and TRBJ1-3, with 7 bases fitting TRBD1. This CDR3 contains 14 residues. The ends lost 6 bases at V and 2 bases at J; junction bases unmatched: 4. Germline values: CDR1 SNHLY, CDR2 FYNNEI. DNA of the CDR3: TGTGCCAGCAGAGGCAGGGGGGCTGGAAACACCATATATTTT. The encoded protein is CASRGRGAGNTIYF.

The rearrangement links TRBV15 to TRBJ2-7, with D possibly being TRBD2 (6 bases). The germline CDR1 and CDR2 sequences are LNHNV and YYDKDF (reference sequence). The CDR3 spans 12 residues. V shed 9 bases and J shed 6 bases, with 15 bases lying between them. The CDR3 loop is CATSQAGLEQYF. CDR3 nucleotide sequence: TGTGCCACATCCCAAGCGGGCCTCGAGCAGTACTTC.

This chain uses TRBV4-2 with TRBJ2-1; possible D gene TRBD2, 5 bases. CDR3 size: 13 residues. The germline gives CDR1 LGHNA, CDR2 YNFKEQ. The ends were cut back, 0 bases at V and 7 bases at J, with 7 bases in the middle. In DNA, the CDR3 is TGTGCCAGCAGCCAAGATTGGAGGAATGAGCAGTTCTTC. Translation gives CASSQDWRNEQFF.

The chain recombines TRBV12-5 with TRBJ2-1, with D possibly being TRBD2 (6 bases). Germline values: CDR1 LGHNT, CDR2 FRNRAP. The CDR3 is made up of 14 amino acids. Deletions cut 6 bases from V and 2 bases from J, with 11 bases between. CDR3 protein: CASGPEGPYNEQFF. CDR3 bases: TGTGCTAGTGGCCCGGAGGGCCCCTACAATGAGCAGTTCTTC. Full variable domain (remainder filled in from reference TRBV12-5 and TRBJ2-1): DARVTQTPRHKVTEMGQEVTMRCQPILGHNTVFWYRQTMMQGLELLAYFRNRAPLDDSGMPKDRFSAEMPDATLATLKIQPSEPRDSAVYFCASGPEGPYNEQFFGPGTRLTVL.

The chain recombines TRBV7-9 with TRBJ2-5, with a tentative D call TRBD2 (7 bases). The CDR3 length is 17 residues. In germline, CDR1 is SEHNR, CDR2 FQNEAQ (reference sequence). Trimming took off 5 bases at V and 2 bases at J, with 21 bases between the two ends. As DNA, the CDR3 is TGTGCCAGCAGCCCCCCGTGGGGGGGGCCTAGTCAAGAGACCCAGTACTTC. Protein product: CASSPPWGGPSQETQYF.

V and J are TRBV30 and TRBJ1-6; the match to TRBD1 covers 11 bases. This CDR3 is built from 13 residues. V lost 7 bases to trimming and J lost 10 bases; unmatched junction nucleotides: 6. Germline CDR1 and CDR2: GTSNPN and SVGIG (reference sequence). The CDR3 region is CASWTGGRSPLHF. CDR3 DNA sequence: TGTGCCTCCTGGACAGGGGGCAGGTCACCCCTCCACTTT.

This clone is a singleton in its sample. This sequence joins TRBV19 and TRBJ2-3, with TRBD2 matching over 8 bases. The germline V gene has CDR1 LNHDA and CDR2 SQIVND (reference sequence). The ends lost 3 bases at V and 6 bases at J; junction bases unmatched: 5. The CDR3 has 14 residues. CDR3 amino acids: CASSMSAGADTQYF. The CDR3, as DNA: TGTGCCAGTAGTATGTCAGCGGGAGCGGATACGCAGTATTTT.

V and J are TRBV25-1 and TRBJ2-1; D gene ambiguous. There are 14 residues in the CDR3. The germline V gene has CDR1 MGHDK and CDR2 SYGVNS. V gave up 3 bases and J gave up 6 bases, with 12 bases separating them. CDR3 sequence (DNA): TGTGCCAGCAGTGACTCCAGACACTCCAATGAGCAGTTCTTC. Encoded protein: CASSDSRHSNEQFF. Using reference TRBV25-1 and TRBJ2-1 for the parts outside the CDR3, the full variable domain is EADIYQTPRYLVIGTGKKITLECSQTMGHDKMYWYQQDPGMELHLIHYSYGVNSTEKGDLSSESTVSRIRTEHFPLTLESARPSHTSQYLCASSDSRHSNEQFFGPGTRLTVL.

The V call is TRBV5-6, the J call TRBJ2-2; the match to TRBD2 covers 10 bases. The CDR3 runs 15 residues. The trim removed 1 base at V and 6 bases at J, leaving 3 bases unmatched. Per the germline V gene, CDR1 is SGHDT and CDR2 is YYEEEE. CDR3 in DNA: TGTGCCAGCAGCTTGTCCGGACTAGCGGCCGGGGAGCTGTTTTTT. Amino acid sequence: CASSLSGLAAGELFF.